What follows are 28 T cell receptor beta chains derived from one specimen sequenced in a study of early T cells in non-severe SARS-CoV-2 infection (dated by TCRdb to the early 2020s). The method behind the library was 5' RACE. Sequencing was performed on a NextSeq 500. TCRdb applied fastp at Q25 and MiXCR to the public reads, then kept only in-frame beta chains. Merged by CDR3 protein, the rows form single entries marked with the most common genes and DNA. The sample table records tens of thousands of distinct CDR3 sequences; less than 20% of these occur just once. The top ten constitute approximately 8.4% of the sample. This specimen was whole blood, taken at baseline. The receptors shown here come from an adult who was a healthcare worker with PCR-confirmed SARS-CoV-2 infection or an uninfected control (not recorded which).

CDR3 in DNA: TGTGCCAGCAGTTTAGTTACCTTTGGTTCACCCCTCCACTTT. Translated, it gives CASSLVTFGSPLHF. The chain has TRBV12-3 or TRBV12-4 and TRBJ1-6; no clear D gene. Trimming pared 1 base from V and 9 bases from J, leaving 10 bases between. This CDR3 is 14 amino acids long.

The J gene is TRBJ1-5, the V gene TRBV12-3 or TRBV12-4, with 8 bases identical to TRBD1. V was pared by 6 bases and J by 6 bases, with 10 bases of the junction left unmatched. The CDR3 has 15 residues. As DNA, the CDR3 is TGTGCCAGCAGCTTATCAGGGGGCCTGGTTCAGCCCCAGCATTTT. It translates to CASSLSGGLVQPQHF.

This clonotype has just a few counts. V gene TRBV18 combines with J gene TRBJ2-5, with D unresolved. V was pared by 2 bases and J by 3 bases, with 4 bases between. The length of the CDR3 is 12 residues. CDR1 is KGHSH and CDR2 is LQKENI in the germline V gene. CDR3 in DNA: TGTGCCAGCTCACCAACGAAAGAGACCCAGTACTTC. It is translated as CASSPTKETQYF.

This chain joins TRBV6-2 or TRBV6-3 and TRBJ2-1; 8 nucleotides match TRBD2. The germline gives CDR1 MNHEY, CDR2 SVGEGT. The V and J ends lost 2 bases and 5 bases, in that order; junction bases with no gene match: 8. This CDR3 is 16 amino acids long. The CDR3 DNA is TGTGCCAGCAGTTACCCCAGCGGGAGTTCAGACAATGAGCAGTTCTTC. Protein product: CASSYPSGSSDNEQFF.

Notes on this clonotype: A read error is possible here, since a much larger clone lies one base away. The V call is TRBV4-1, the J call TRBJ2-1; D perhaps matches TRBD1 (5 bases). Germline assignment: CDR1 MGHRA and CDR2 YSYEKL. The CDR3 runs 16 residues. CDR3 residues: CSSSHLGSGLRLVQFF. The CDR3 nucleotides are TGCTCCAGCAGCCACCTCGGATCAGGGCTTCGTTTGGTGCAGTTCTTC.

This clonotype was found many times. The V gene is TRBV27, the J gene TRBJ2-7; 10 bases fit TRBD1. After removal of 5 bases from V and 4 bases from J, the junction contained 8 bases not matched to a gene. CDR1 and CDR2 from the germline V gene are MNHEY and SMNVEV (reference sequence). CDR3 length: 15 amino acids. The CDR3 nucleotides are TGTGCCAGCAGTCCTCTGGGACAGGGGTTTTACGAGCAGTACTTC. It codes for CASSPLGQGFYEQYF.

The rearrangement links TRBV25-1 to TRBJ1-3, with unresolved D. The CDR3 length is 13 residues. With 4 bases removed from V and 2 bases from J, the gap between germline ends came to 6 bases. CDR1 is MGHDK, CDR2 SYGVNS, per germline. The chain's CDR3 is CASSVGPGNTIYF. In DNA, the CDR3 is TGTGCCAGCAGTGTCGGTCCTGGAAACACCATATATTTT. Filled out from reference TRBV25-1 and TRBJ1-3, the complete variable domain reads EADIYQTPRYLVIGTGKKITLECSQTMGHDKMYWYQQDPGMELHLIHYSYGVNSTEKGDLSSESTVSRIRTEHFPLTLESARPSHTSQYLCASSVGPGNTIYFGEGSWLTVV.

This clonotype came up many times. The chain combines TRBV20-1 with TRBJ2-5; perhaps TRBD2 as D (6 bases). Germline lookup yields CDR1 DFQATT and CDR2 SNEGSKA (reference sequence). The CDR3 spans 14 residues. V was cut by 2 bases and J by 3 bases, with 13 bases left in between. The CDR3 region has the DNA TGCAGTGCTAGACGCGGGGCCCGTAAAGAGACCCAGTACTTC. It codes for CSARRGARKETQYF.

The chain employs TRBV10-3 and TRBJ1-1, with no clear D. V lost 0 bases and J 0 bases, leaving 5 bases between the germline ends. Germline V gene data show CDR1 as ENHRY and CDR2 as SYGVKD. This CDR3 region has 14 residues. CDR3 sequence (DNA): TGTGCCATCAGTGAGTCAGTCTTGAACACTGAAGCTTTCTTT. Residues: CAISESVLNTEAFF.

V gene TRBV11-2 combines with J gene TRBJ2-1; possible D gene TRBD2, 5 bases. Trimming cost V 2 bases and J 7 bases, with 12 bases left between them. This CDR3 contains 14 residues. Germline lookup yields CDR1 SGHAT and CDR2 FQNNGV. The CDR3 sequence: CASSLRHTGNEQFF. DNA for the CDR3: TGTGCCAGCAGCTTACGCCACACGGGGAATGAGCAGTTCTTC.

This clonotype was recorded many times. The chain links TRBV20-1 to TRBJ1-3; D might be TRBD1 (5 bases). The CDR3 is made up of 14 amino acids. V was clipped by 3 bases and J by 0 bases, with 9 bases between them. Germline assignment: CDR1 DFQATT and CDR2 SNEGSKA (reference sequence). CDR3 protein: CSASPGPSGNTIYF. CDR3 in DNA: TGCAGTGCTAGTCCGGGACCCTCTGGAAACACCATATATTTT.

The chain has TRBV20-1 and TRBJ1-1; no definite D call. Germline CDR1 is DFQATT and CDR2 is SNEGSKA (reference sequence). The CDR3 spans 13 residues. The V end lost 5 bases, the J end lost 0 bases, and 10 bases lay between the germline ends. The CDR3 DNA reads TGCAGTGCTTCGATTGGGCTGAACACTGAAGCTTTCTTT. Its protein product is CSASIGLNTEAFF.

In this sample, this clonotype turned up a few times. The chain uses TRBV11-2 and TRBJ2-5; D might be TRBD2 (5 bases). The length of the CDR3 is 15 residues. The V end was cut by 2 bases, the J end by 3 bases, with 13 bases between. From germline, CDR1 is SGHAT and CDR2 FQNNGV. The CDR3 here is CASSLHRNGEETQYF. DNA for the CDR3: TGTGCCAGCAGCTTACATCGAAACGGGGAAGAGACCCAGTACTTC.

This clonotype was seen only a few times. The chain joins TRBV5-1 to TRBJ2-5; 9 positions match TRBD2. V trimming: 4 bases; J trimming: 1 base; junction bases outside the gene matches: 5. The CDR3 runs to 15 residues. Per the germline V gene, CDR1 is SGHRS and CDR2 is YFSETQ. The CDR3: CASSQGLASQETQYF. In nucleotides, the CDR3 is TGCGCCAGCAGCCAGGGACTAGCTTCCCAAGAGACCCAGTACTTC. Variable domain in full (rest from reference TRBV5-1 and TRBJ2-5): KAGVTQTPRYLIKTRGQQVTLSCSPISGHRSVSWYQQTPGQGLQFLFEYFSETQRNKGNFPGRFSGRQFSNSRSEMNVSTLELGDSALYLCASSQGLASQETQYFGPGTRLLVL.

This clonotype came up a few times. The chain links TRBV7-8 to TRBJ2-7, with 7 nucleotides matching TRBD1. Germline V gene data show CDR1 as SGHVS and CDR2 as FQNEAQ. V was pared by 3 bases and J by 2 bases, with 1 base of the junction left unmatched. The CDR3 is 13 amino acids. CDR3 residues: CASSLDRTYEQYF. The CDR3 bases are TGTGCCAGCAGCTTGGACAGGACCTACGAGCAGTACTTC.

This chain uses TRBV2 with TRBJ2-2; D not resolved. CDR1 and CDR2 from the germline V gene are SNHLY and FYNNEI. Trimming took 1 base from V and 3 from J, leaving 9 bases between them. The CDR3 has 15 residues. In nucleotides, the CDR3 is TGTGCCAGCAGTGAAGGCCTCGGTTACACCGGGGAGCTGTTTTTT. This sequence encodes CASSEGLGYTGELFF.

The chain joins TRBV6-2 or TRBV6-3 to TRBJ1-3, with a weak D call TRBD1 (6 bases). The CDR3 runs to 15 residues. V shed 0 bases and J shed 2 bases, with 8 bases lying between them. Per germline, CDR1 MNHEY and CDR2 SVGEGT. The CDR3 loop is CASSYSTGTGNTIYF. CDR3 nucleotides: TGTGCCAGCAGTTACTCCACAGGGACTGGAAACACCATATATTTT.

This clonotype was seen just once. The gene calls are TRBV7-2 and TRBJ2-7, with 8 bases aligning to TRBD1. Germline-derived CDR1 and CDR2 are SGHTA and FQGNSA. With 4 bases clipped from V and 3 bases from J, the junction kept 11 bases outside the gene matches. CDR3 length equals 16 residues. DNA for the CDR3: TGTGCCAGCAGCTCCCCGGGACAGGTTCGGGGCTACGAGCAGTACTTC. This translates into CASSSPGQVRGYEQYF.

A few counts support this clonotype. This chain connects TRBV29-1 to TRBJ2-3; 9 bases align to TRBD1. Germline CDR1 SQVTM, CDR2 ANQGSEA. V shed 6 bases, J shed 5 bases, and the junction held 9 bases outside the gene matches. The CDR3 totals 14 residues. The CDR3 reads CSVTGQGPGDTQYF. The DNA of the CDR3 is TGCAGCGTGACCGGACAGGGGCCGGGAGATACGCAGTATTTT.

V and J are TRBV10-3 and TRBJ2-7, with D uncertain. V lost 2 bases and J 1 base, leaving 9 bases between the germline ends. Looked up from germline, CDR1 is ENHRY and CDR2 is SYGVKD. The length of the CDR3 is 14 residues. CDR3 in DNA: TGTGCCATCAGTGAGGCGGCCTCGTCCTACGAGCAGTACTTC. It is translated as CAISEAASSYEQYF.

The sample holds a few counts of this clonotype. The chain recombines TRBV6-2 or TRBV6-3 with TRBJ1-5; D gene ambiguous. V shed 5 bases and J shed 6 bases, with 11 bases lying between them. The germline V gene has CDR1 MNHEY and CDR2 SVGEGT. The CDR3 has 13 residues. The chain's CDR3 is CASSPTYGQPQHF. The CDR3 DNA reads TGTGCCAGCAGTCCTACATATGGTCAGCCCCAGCATTTT.

CDR3 sequence: CASRYPAGRTFSTDTQYF. The CDR3 DNA is TGTGCCAGCAGATACCCTGCCGGGAGGACCTTTAGCACAGATACGCAGTATTTT. This rearrangement joins TRBV9 to TRBJ2-3; TRBD2 aligns across 7 bases. Germline CDR1 reads SGDLS; CDR2 reads YYNGEE. The CDR3 totals 18 residues. J was trimmed by 0 bases and V by 5 bases; bases with no gene match: 15.

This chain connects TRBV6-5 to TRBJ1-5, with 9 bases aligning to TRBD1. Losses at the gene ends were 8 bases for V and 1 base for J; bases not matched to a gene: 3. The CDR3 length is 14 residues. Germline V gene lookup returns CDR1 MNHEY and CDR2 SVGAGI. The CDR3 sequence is CASGGQGSNQPQHF. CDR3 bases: TGTGCCAGCGGGGGACAGGGCAGCAATCAGCCCCAGCATTTT.

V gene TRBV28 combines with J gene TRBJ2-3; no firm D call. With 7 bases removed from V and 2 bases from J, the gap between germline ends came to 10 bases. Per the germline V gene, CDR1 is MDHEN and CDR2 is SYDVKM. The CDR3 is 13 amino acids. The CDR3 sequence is CASILSSTDTQYF. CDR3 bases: TGTGCCAGCATACTTAGCTCCACAGATACGCAGTATTTT.

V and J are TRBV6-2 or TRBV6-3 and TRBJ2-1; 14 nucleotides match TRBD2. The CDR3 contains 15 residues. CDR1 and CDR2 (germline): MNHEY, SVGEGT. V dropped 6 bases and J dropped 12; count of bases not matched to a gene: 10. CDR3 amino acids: CASSSPGLAGAPQFF. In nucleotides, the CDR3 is TGTGCCAGCAGCTCTCCGGGACTAGCGGGAGCTCCGCAGTTCTTC.

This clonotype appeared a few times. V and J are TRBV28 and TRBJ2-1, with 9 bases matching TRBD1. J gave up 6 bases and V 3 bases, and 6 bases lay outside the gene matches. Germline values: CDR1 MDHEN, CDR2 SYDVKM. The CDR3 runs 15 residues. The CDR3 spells CASSFGGTGSNEQFF. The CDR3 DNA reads TGTGCCAGCAGTTTTGGCGGGACAGGGAGCAATGAGCAGTTCTTC.

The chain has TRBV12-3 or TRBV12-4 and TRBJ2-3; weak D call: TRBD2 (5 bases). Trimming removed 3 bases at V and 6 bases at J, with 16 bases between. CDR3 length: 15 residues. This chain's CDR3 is CASSFGGAGGDTQYF. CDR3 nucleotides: TGTGCCAGCAGTTTTGGCGGAGCTGGCGGGGATACGCAGTATTTT.

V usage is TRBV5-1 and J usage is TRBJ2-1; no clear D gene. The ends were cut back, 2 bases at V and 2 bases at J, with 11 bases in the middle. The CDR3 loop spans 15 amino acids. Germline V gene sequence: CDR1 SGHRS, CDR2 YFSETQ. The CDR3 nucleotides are TGCGCCAGCAGCTTTAGATCCAGAGCCTACAATGAGCAGTTCTTC. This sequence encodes CASSFRSRAYNEQFF. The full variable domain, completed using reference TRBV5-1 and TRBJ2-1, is KAGVTQTPRYLIKTRGQQVTLSCSPISGHRSVSWYQQTPGQGLQFLFEYFSETQRNKGNFPGRFSGRQFSNSRSEMNVSTLELGDSALYLCASSFRSRAYNEQFFGPGTRLTVL.